These 14 T cell receptor beta chains were all obtained from the same sample, sequenced in a study of control samples from healthy donors and cancer patients. Repertoires were generated with immunoSEQ multiplex PCR, while TCRdb's copy carries only in-frame clones and drops some. This sample has about 160,000 clones; just over 90% occur once, and the top ten carry roughly 4.3%. The material sequenced was blood. The source of these receptors is a woman aged 60 to 75 in good health.

CDR3 amino acids: CASLPRREGRQFF. The CDR3 bases are TGTGCCAGCTTACCCCGCCGGGAGGGGAGGCAGTTCTTC. V usage is TRBV7-9 and J usage is TRBJ2-1; 8 nucleotides agree with TRBD2. The germline gives CDR1 SEHNR, CDR2 FQNEAQ (reference sequence). There are 13 residues in the CDR3. V trimming: 8 bases; J trimming: 12 bases; junction bases outside the gene matches: 12.

This chain links TRBV11-2 with TRBJ1-3, with 8 bases matching TRBD1. The V and J ends lost 4 bases and 0 bases, in that order; junction bases with no gene match: 8. Germline V gene sequence: CDR1 SGHAT, CDR2 FQNNGV. The CDR3 extends over 17 amino acids. DNA of the CDR3: TGTGCCAGCAGCTCGAAACAGGGGGGCGTCTCTGGAAACACCATATATTTT. It encodes CASSSKQGGVSGNTIYF. The entire variable domain, with the rest obtained from reference TRBV11-2 and TRBJ1-3, is as follows: EAGVAQSPRYKIIEKRQSVAFWCNPISGHATLYWYQQILGQGPKLLIQFQNNGVVDDSQLPKDRFSAERLKGVDSTLKIQPAKLEDSAVYLCASSSKQGGVSGNTIYFGEGSWLTVV.

The chain combines TRBV6-5 with TRBJ1-4, with D perhaps matching TRBD1 (5 bases). V was shortened by 7 bases and J by 8 bases, with 17 bases between the two germline ends. The CDR3 has 14 residues. CDR1 is MNHEY, CDR2 SVGAGI, per germline. This chain's CDR3 is CASKRAGDWEKLFF. Written as DNA, the CDR3 is TGTGCCAGCAAGAGAGCGGGGGACTGGGAAAAACTGTTTTTT.

This chain joins TRBV7-8 and TRBJ2-2; 9 bases are shared with TRBD2. Germline CDR1 and CDR2: SGHVS and FQNEAQ. J lost 9 bases, V lost 1 base, and 21 bases had no gene match. This CDR3 region has 20 residues. CDR3 bases: TGTGCCAGCAGCTTAGAGTCGTTGGCGGGGGGGGTAGGCTCTACCAGGGAGCTGTTTTTT. This gives the protein CASSLESLAGGVGSTRELFF.

The chain combines TRBV6-2 or TRBV6-3 with TRBJ2-3; TRBD2 matches 9 bases. The CDR3 is 16 amino acids. The junction had 8 bases not matched to a gene; V was cut back by 4 bases and J by 3 bases. From germline, CDR1 is MNHEY and CDR2 SVGEGT. This CDR3 reads CASSFLAGGQTDTQYF. The CDR3 DNA reads as TGTGCCAGCAGTTTCCTGGCGGGGGGGCAAACAGATACGCAGTATTTT.

CDR3 protein: CSVGGGGDYGYTF. In nucleotides, the CDR3 is TGCAGCGTTGGCGGCGGGGGCGACTATGGCTACACCTTC. The V gene is TRBV29-1, the J gene TRBJ1-2; possibly TRBD1 for D (6 bases). Germline CDR1 is SQVTM and CDR2 is ANQGSEA. Trimming removed 4 bases from V and 3 bases from J, with 12 bases in between. This CDR3 region has 13 residues.

J is TRBJ1-4 and V is TRBV2; D not certain. Germline values: CDR1 SNHLY, CDR2 FYNNEI. This CDR3 spans 15 amino acids. The V end lost 6 bases, the J end lost 3 bases, and 14 bases lay between the germline ends. CDR3: CASRETVQPNEKLFF. The CDR3 nucleotides read TGTGCCAGCAGGGAAACAGTACAGCCTAATGAAAAACTGTTTTTT.

The chain has TRBV19 and TRBJ2-1, with a possible D match to TRBD2 (7 bases). In germline, CDR1 is LNHDA, CDR2 SQIVND (reference sequence). This CDR3 has 14 amino acids. V lost 4 bases and J lost 7, with 14 bases in between. Here the CDR3 DNA reads TGTGCCAGTAGTAGGGGGGCCGGGGGGAATGAGCAGTTCTTC. Translated, it gives CASSRGAGGNEQFF.

This rearrangement joins TRBV5-1 to TRBJ2-1; 8 bases are a match to TRBD2. The CDR3 spans 15 residues. CDR1 is SGHRS, CDR2 YFSETQ, per germline. Unmatched junction bases numbered 5, after V lost 0 bases and J lost 6 bases. CDR3 nucleotide sequence: TGCGCCAGCAGCTTGGGGGCTAGCGGGCTCAATGAGCAGTTCTTC. The encoded protein is CASSLGASGLNEQFF.

The chain joins TRBV10-3 to TRBJ2-5, with 8 bases lining up with TRBD2. J gave up 2 bases and V 3 bases, and 2 bases lay outside the gene matches. Germline V lookup: CDR1 ENHRY, CDR2 SYGVKD. This CDR3 comprises 14 residues. CDR3 bases: TGTGCCATCAGTGAAATAGCGGGGCAAGAGACCCAGTACTTC. This translates into CAISEIAGQETQYF.

The chain employs TRBV6-6 and TRBJ1-5, with D maybe TRBD1 (5 bases). This CDR3 spans 14 amino acids. V was cut by 8 bases and J by 0 bases, with 11 bases left in between. Germline assignment: CDR1 MNHNY and CDR2 SVGAGI (reference sequence). CDR3 residues: CASHRGDSNQPQHF. CDR3 bases: TGTGCCAGCCATAGGGGTGATAGCAATCAGCCCCAGCATTTT.

The rearrangement uses TRBV30 and TRBJ1-4; D ambiguous. Germline loops: CDR1 GTSNPN, CDR2 SVGIG (reference sequence). This CDR3 region has 12 residues. V lost 3 bases and J lost 9, with 11 bases in between. The CDR3 reads CAWRPLQKKLFF. The DNA of the CDR3 is TGTGCCTGGAGGCCATTACAGAAAAAACTGTTTTTT.

The V gene is TRBV6-6, the J gene TRBJ2-7; 9 bases map to TRBD1. Trimming at V came to 5 bases and at J to 4 bases, leaving 6 bases not matched to a gene. The germline CDR1 and CDR2 sequences are MNHNY and SVGAGI (reference sequence). The CDR3 is made up of 14 amino acids. As DNA, the CDR3 is TGTGCCAGCAGTGATCCGGGACAGGGTTACGAGCAGTACTTC. Amino acid sequence: CASSDPGQGYEQYF.

A single count supports this clone. The genes are TRBV10-3 and TRBJ1-6; TRBD1 is a possible D gene (5 bases). V lost 6 bases, J lost 8 bases, and 8 bases lay in between. This CDR3 is 12 amino acids long. The germline gives CDR1 ENHRY, CDR2 SYGVKD. The CDR3 loop reads CAIRSGDSPLHF. In DNA form, the CDR3 reads TGTGCCATCAGGTCGGGGGATTCACCCCTCCACTTT.